One sample yielded the 25 T cell receptor beta chains listed below, sequenced in a study of blood T cell repertoires in COVID-19 (dated by TCRdb to about 2020). Receptors were amplified or captured by the immunoSEQ multiplex PCR assay. Imported from immuneACCESS, the table was reduced by TCRdb to in-frame sequences with V and J called. These copies leave out some clones; in studies compared against another copy, an unresolved V gene accounts for under half, and the cause of the remainder is not known. For this sample the table gives 300,000 to 400,000 clones, of which around 90% were detected only once. The ten largest account for less than 3.5% of the sample. Sequencing input: peripheral blood. The receptors were gathered from a woman in her thirties with COVID-19, enrolled during active disease.

This chain joins TRBV24-1 and TRBJ2-2; weak D call: TRBD1 (5 bases). Germline CDR1 is KGHDR and CDR2 is SFDVKD. The CDR3 is 13 residues long. The V gene lost 8 bases and the J gene lost 2 bases, with 8 bases spanning the gap. Here the CDR3 reads CATKQGNTGELFF. CDR3 DNA sequence: TGTGCCACCAAGCAGGGTAACACCGGGGAGCTGTTTTTT.

In regard to this clone: This specimen includes other DNA sequences encoding the same CDR3. This chain links TRBV19 with TRBJ2-2, with D tentatively TRBD2 (7 bases). The CDR3 contains 15 residues. CDR1 is LNHDA and CDR2 is SQIVND in the germline V gene (reference sequence). Trimming removed 3 bases from V and 3 bases from J, with 11 bases in between. CDR3 sequence (DNA): TGTGCCAGTAGTATCGGGGGGCTAGACACCGGGGAGCTGTTTTTT. Its protein is CASSIGGLDTGELFF.

The V call is TRBV4-3, the J call TRBJ1-6; TRBD1 aligns across 10 bases. The J segment lost 9 bases and the V segment lost 4 bases, leaving 6 bases of the junction unmatched. The CDR3 loop spans 15 amino acids. Germline V gives CDR1 LGHNA, CDR2 YSLEER. CDR3 nucleotides: TGCGCCAGCAGCCCGACAGGGGGCGTTGGTTCACCCCTCCACTTT. It codes for CASSPTGGVGSPLHF.

The rearrangement uses TRBV27 and TRBJ2-7; D possibly corresponds to TRBD2 (5 bases). CDR1 is MNHEY, CDR2 SMNVEV, per germline (reference sequence). The CDR3 has 13 amino acids. The V and J ends lost 2 bases and 3 bases respectively, with 8 bases between them. The CDR3 spells CASSLDGDYEQYV. DNA of the CDR3: TGTGCCAGCAGTTTAGACGGGGACTACGAGCAGTACGTC.

The chain combines TRBV5-1 with TRBJ1-2, with unresolved D. V dropped 4 bases and J dropped 4 bases, with 8 bases sitting between them. The CDR3 contains 12 residues. Germline V lookup: CDR1 SGHRS, CDR2 YFSETQ. CDR3 coding DNA: TGCGCCAGCAGCAGGAGCCTCTATGGCTACACCTTC. Residues: CASSRSLYGYTF.

The rearrangement joins TRBV20-1 to TRBJ2-7; D is perhaps TRBD2 (6 bases). Trimming took off 3 bases at V and 0 bases at J, with 12 bases between the two ends. Germline CDR1 DFQATT, CDR2 SNEGSKA (reference sequence). The CDR3 sequence is 14 residues long. The DNA for the CDR3 is TGCAGTGCTAGTAGGCAGGGAGGCTCCTACGAGCAGTACTTC. This encodes CSASRQGGSYEQYF.

CDR3 loop: CASSTPPGLADLAYEQYV. Here the CDR3 DNA reads TGTGCCAGCAGTACCCCTCCAGGACTAGCGGACCTCGCTTACGAGCAGTACGTC. The chain combines TRBV6-2 or TRBV6-3 with TRBJ2-7; 10 bases line up with TRBD2. CDR1 and CDR2 from the germline V gene are MNHEY and SVGEGT. The CDR3 runs to 18 residues. V was pared by 5 bases and J by 4 bases, with 17 bases of the junction left unmatched.

This clone was picked up one time. The V gene is TRBV11-2, the J gene TRBJ1-1; D is unclear. V was shortened by 5 bases and J by 5 bases, with 15 bases between the two germline ends. Germline V gene data show CDR1 as SGHAT and CDR2 as FQNNGV. There are 14 residues in the CDR3. The CDR3 protein is CASSLTSERTEAFF. CDR3 coding DNA: TGTGCCAGCAGCCTGACATCGGAAAGGACTGAAGCTTTCTTT.

The gene calls are TRBV6-5 and TRBJ2-7; 9 nucleotides line up with TRBD1. Trimming took 5 bases from V and 3 from J; bases not matched to a gene: 5. The CDR3 has 14 residues. Germline V gene data show CDR1 as MNHEY and CDR2 as SVGAGI. CDR3 residues: CASSPGQGSYEQYF. The DNA for the CDR3 is TGTGCCAGCAGTCCGGGACAGGGTAGCTACGAGCAGTACTTC.

This clone came up a few times. The chain combines TRBV7-9 with TRBJ2-1; 9 nucleotides agree with TRBD2. Losses at the gene ends were 8 bases for V and 0 bases for J; bases not matched to a gene: 5. This CDR3 contains 15 residues. CDR1 and CDR2 from the germline V gene are SEHNR and FQNEAQ (reference sequence). The DNA of the CDR3 is TGTGCCAGCGGTACGACTAGCGGCTCCTACAATGAGCAGTTCTTC. This codes for CASGTTSGSYNEQFF.

The gene calls are TRBV28 and TRBJ1-1; D might be TRBD1 (6 bases). The CDR3 has 14 amino acids. Germline V CDR1 and CDR2: MDHEN, SYDVKM. V was trimmed by 5 bases and J by 8 bases, leaving 18 bases between them. The CDR3 DNA reads as TGTGCCAGCAGTCTCCCGGACAGCTACTCAGAAGCTTTCTTT. It translates to CASSLPDSYSEAFF.

The chain couples TRBV28 to TRBJ1-5; TRBD1 might be the D (6 bases). Germline V gene data show CDR1 as MDHEN and CDR2 as SYDVKM. There are 15 residues in the CDR3. The V end lost 4 bases, the J end lost 1 base, and 11 bases lay between the germline ends. CDR3 protein: CASSYRAWSNQPQHF. DNA for the CDR3: TGTGCCAGCAGTTACAGGGCATGGAGCAATCAGCCCCAGCATTTT.

The CDR3 sequence: CASSLWDRGVMEQFF. The CDR3 nucleotides read TGTGCCAGCAGCTTATGGGACAGGGGTGTAATGGAGCAGTTCTTC. The chain has TRBV7-8 and TRBJ2-1, with TRBD1 matching over 10 bases. The CDR3 spans 15 residues. Germline V CDR1 and CDR2: SGHVS, FQNEAQ. The J segment lost 10 bases and the V segment lost 2 bases, leaving 8 bases of the junction unmatched. The complete variable domain, with remaining parts taken from reference TRBV7-8 and TRBJ2-1, reads GAGVSQSPRYKVAKRGQDVALRCDPISGHVSLFWYQQALGQGPEFLTYFQNEAQLDKSGLPSDRFFAERPEGSVSTLKIQRTQQEDSAVYLCASSLWDRGVMEQFFGPGTRLTVL.

The J gene is TRBJ2-4, the V gene TRBV25-1; D is ambiguous. This CDR3 is 15 amino acids long. Trimming pared 0 bases from V and 5 bases from J, leaving 11 bases between. In germline, CDR1 is MGHDK, CDR2 SYGVNS. The CDR3 spells CASSEYRSGQNIQYF. CDR3 nucleotides: TGTGCCAGCAGTGAATATAGGAGTGGCCAAAACATTCAGTACTTC.

The CDR3 DNA reads TGTGCCTGGATTCGCCGGGCCGGGGAGCTGTTTTTT. Its protein product is CAWIRRAGELFF. The chain joins TRBV30 to TRBJ2-2; D is unresolved. Germline lookup yields CDR1 GTSNPN and CDR2 SVGIG (reference sequence). The CDR3 spans 12 residues. V was shortened by 4 bases and J by 6 bases, with 9 bases between the two germline ends.

The chain links TRBV9 to TRBJ2-7; no definite D call. V shed 0 bases and J shed 4 bases, with 5 bases lying between them. Germline V gene sequence: CDR1 SGDLS, CDR2 YYNGEE. The CDR3 spans 12 residues. CDR3 sequence: CASSVDRYEQYF. In nucleotides, the CDR3 is TGTGCCAGCAGCGTAGACCGGTACGAGCAGTACTTC.

V and J are TRBV19 and TRBJ2-2; 7 bases agree with TRBD1. The CDR3 runs 15 residues. In germline, CDR1 is LNHDA, CDR2 SQIVND (reference sequence). J lost 6 bases, V lost 4 bases, and 8 bases had no gene match. CDR3: CASSKGQRESGELFF. The CDR3 DNA is TGTGCCAGTAGTAAGGGACAGAGGGAGTCCGGGGAGCTGTTTTTT.

The V and J genes are TRBV7-6 and TRBJ2-1; 8 nucleotides agree with TRBD2. This CDR3 has 15 residues. J gave up 3 bases and V 5 bases, and 6 bases lay outside the gene matches. Germline CDR1 reads SGHVS; CDR2 reads FNYEAQ. The CDR3 DNA reads TGTGCCAGCAGCCAGCGGGGGCCCTACTACAATGAGCAGTTCTTC. This sequence encodes CASSQRGPYYNEQFF.

V usage is TRBV10-3 and J usage is TRBJ2-1; 10 nucleotides match TRBD2. The CDR3 consists of 19 residues. Germline V gives CDR1 ENHRY, CDR2 SYGVKD. V was clipped by 0 bases and J by 3 bases; unmatched bases: 11. The CDR3 DNA follows: TGTGCCATCAGTGAGTCTCCCCCCCTAGCGGGAGTAAGCTACAATGAGCAGTTCTTC. Amino acid sequence: CAISESPPLAGVSYNEQFF.

V gene TRBV15 combines with J gene TRBJ2-7; TRBD1 matches at 8 bases. The CDR3 totals 17 residues. Germline CDR1 and CDR2: LNHNV and YYDKDF (reference sequence). With V trimmed by 1 base and J by 3 bases, 11 bases remained unmatched. The DNA of the CDR3 is TGTGCCACCAGCAGAGGATTCGTTGGACAGGGATACTACGAGCAGTACTTC. It specifies CATSRGFVGQGYYEQYF.

The CDR3 sequence: CASSLAGPSTDTQYF. The CDR3 DNA is TGTGCCAGCAGTCTAGCGGGGCCTAGCACAGATACGCAGTATTTT. This sequence joins TRBV6-2 or TRBV6-3 and TRBJ2-3; 9 bases match TRBD2. The CDR3 extends over 15 amino acids. From germline, CDR1 is MNHEY and CDR2 SVGEGT. The V and J ends lost 5 bases and 0 bases, in that order; junction bases with no gene match: 3.

This clone was seen only once. The chain's CDR3 is CASSYWTGYPYEQYF. In DNA form, the CDR3 reads TGTGCCAGCAGTTACTGGACAGGGTATCCCTACGAGCAGTACTTC. This sequence joins TRBV6-2 or TRBV6-3 and TRBJ2-7; 8 bases are a match to TRBD1. With 1 base clipped from V and 2 bases from J, the junction kept 4 bases outside the gene matches. Germline loops: CDR1 MNHEY, CDR2 SVGEGT. The CDR3 is 15 amino acids.

V and J are TRBV27 and TRBJ1-1; D may be TRBD1 (5 bases). CDR1 is MNHEY, CDR2 SMNVEV, per germline (reference sequence). V was shortened by 5 bases and J by 3 bases, with 10 bases between the two germline ends. This CDR3 is built from 13 residues. In nucleotides, the CDR3 is TGTGCCAGCAGTCGACAGCCGTACACTGAAGCTTTCTTT. It codes for CASSRQPYTEAFF.

The V gene is TRBV5-1, the J gene TRBJ2-3; TRBD2 matches at 11 bases. Germline V gene sequence: CDR1 SGHRS, CDR2 YFSETQ. The CDR3 sequence is 16 residues long. Losses at the gene ends were 2 bases for V and 2 bases for J; bases not matched to a gene: 4. The CDR3 region is CASSLSSGGITDTQYF. CDR3 in DNA: TGCGCCAGCAGCTTATCTAGCGGGGGGATCACAGATACGCAGTATTTT. Variable domain in full (rest from reference TRBV5-1 and TRBJ2-3): KAGVTQTPRYLIKTRGQQVTLSCSPISGHRSVSWYQQTPGQGLQFLFEYFSETQRNKGNFPGRFSGRQFSNSRSEMNVSTLELGDSALYLCASSLSSGGITDTQYFGPGTRLTVL.

In nucleotides, the CDR3 is TGTGCCAGCAGCTCGACAGGGCAGGCAGATACGCAGTATTTT. It specifies CASSSTGQADTQYF. The chain uses TRBV7-6 and TRBJ2-3; TRBD1 aligns across 7 bases. The CDR3 extends over 14 amino acids. Unmatched junction bases numbered 5, after V lost 4 bases and J lost 4 bases. Germline CDR1 is SGHVS and CDR2 is FNYEAQ.